Listed here are 3 T cell receptor beta chains from one sample, sequenced in a study of low-dose radiotherapy and immunotherapy resistance in tumors. Primers used for first-strand cDNA, a TRAV- and TRBV-specific set, covered both alpha and beta chains. With a constant-region primer and a V-primer adapter, TCRs were subjected to roughly 20 PCR cycles of amplification. TCRdb re-derived calls from the reads in MiXCR, one entry per CDR3 protein. Seen here are 10,000 to 15,000 distinct CDR3 sequences, approximately 61% observed once, and the top ten hold approximately 7.7%. All receptors come from a human donor with advanced metastatic prostate, ovarian, gallbladder or colorectal cancer (not recorded which). This table probably holds off-target reads from a library built for another chain.

The chain carries TRBV6-2 or TRBV6-3 and TRBJ2-3; D may be TRBD1 (6 bases). The CDR3 totals 15 residues. The V end was cut by 4 bases, the J end by 4 bases, with 15 bases between. Germline CDR1 MNHEY, CDR2 SVGEGT. The CDR3 loop is CASSWGGGRADTQYF. As DNA, the CDR3 is TGTGCCAGCAGTTGGGGTGGGGGCCGCGCAGATACGCAGTATTTT.

The J gene is TRBJ1-4, the V gene TRBV9; 9 positions match TRBD1. The CDR3 consists of 14 residues. Germline CDR1 SGDLS, CDR2 YYNGEE. V dropped 4 bases and J dropped 7; count of bases not matched to a gene: 5. CDR3 sequence reads: CASSPGTGIEKLFF. Written as DNA, the CDR3 is TGTGCCAGCAGCCCCGGGACAGGGATTGAAAAACTGTTTTTT.

The chain combines TRBV4-2 with TRBJ2-1; TRBD2 matches 8 bases. V lost 4 bases, J lost 0 bases, and 8 bases stayed unmatched. Germline CDR1 reads LGHNA; CDR2 reads YNFKEQ. The CDR3 totals 17 residues. CDR3 in amino acids: CASSPSTGGSSYNEQFF. The CDR3 bases are TGTGCCAGCAGCCCCTCTACGGGAGGGAGCTCCTACAATGAGCAGTTCTTC.